Shown below are 31 T cell receptor beta chains from a single sample sequenced in a study of blood T cell repertoires in COVID-19. The protocol was immunoSEQ multiplex PCR, while the TCRdb copy is restricted to in-frame clones and leaves out a portion. Of tens of thousands of clones detected, more than 65% appear once; the ten largest clones hold about 3%. Sequences were obtained from peripheral blood. These receptor sequences come from a man between 65 and 85 years old with COVID-19, enrolled during active disease.

The chain is built from TRBV6-6 and TRBJ2-7; the D gene is possibly TRBD2 (5 bases). Germline V lookup: CDR1 MNHNY, CDR2 SVGAGI (reference sequence). Trimming took 7 bases from V and 0 from J, leaving 13 bases between them. This CDR3 contains 14 residues. The CDR3 DNA reads TGTGCCAGCACGAGGGAGTCCTACTCCTACGAGCAGTACTTC. Translation: CASTRESYSYEQYF.

The CDR3 region is CASSSRQDTDTQYF. Here the CDR3 DNA reads TGTGCCAGCAGCTCCCGACAAGACACAGATACGCAGTATTTT. This chain links TRBV11-2 with TRBJ2-3; D is uncertain. The CDR3 runs 14 residues. Per germline, CDR1 SGHAT and CDR2 FQNNGV. Trimming stripped 4 bases from V and 2 bases from J, with 10 bases between.

The chain combines TRBV24-1 with TRBJ1-4; D perhaps matches TRBD1 (6 bases). Deletions cut 9 bases from V and 5 bases from J, with 15 bases between. The CDR3 extends over 14 amino acids. Germline CDR1 and CDR2: KGHDR and SFDVKD. DNA of the CDR3: TGTGCCACCTCTGGGGGCAGAGAGAATGAAAAACTGTTTTTT. This encodes CATSGGRENEKLFF.

The chain uses TRBV30 and TRBJ2-7; D unclear. This CDR3 region has 13 residues. Trimming took 2 bases from V and 6 from J, leaving 14 bases between them. CDR1 is GTSNPN, CDR2 SVGIG, per germline (reference sequence). This CDR3 is CAWSLTDGSEQYF. The CDR3, as DNA: TGTGCCTGGAGTCTCACTGACGGGTCCGAGCAGTACTTC.

The chain carries TRBV4-3 and TRBJ1-5, with D uncertain. CDR1 is LGHNA, CDR2 YSLEER, per germline. The CDR3 covers 14 residues. Trimming took 3 bases from V and 6 from J, leaving 12 bases between them. The CDR3 DNA reads as TGCGCCAGCAGCCAGGTCCTAGCGGGTCAGCCCCAGCATTTT. It translates to CASSQVLAGQPQHF.

The J gene is TRBJ2-7, the V gene TRBV9; 8 positions match TRBD1. Germline trimming cut 4 bases from V and 1 base from J; bases unmatched to any gene: 4. From germline, CDR1 is SGDLS and CDR2 YYNGEE. The CDR3 contains 14 residues. The CDR3 DNA sequence: TGTGCCAGCAGCCCAAGACAGGGGTCCTACGAGCAGTACTTC. Its translation is CASSPRQGSYEQYF.

V is TRBV5-5 and J is TRBJ2-7; the D is unclear. V was trimmed by 0 bases and J by 4 bases, leaving 11 bases between them. Per germline, CDR1 SGHKS and CDR2 YYEKEE (reference sequence). The CDR3 is made up of 14 amino acids. CDR3 nucleotides: TGTGCCAGCAGCTTGGTGATAGGAGATTACGAGCAGTACTTC. It encodes CASSLVIGDYEQYF.

The chain is built from TRBV5-1 and TRBJ1-3; D perhaps matches TRBD1 (6 bases). The V end lost 2 bases, the J end lost 3 bases, and 12 bases lay between the germline ends. Germline V gene data show CDR1 as SGHRS and CDR2 as YFSETQ. The length of the CDR3 is 15 residues. In nucleotides, the CDR3 is TGCGCCAGCAGCTTAGCAGGGGTCGGTGGAAACACCATATATTTT. Amino acid sequence: CASSLAGVGGNTIYF.

The sample holds one count of this clone. The gene calls are TRBV4-2 and TRBJ2-4; 14 nucleotides line up with TRBD2. Germline CDR1 and CDR2: LGHNA and YNFKEQ. Germline trimming cut 1 base from V and 9 bases from J; bases unmatched to any gene: 8. This CDR3 contains 17 residues. CDR3: CASSQVPGTSGSFIQYF. The CDR3 coding sequence is TGTGCCAGCAGCCAAGTCCCCGGGACTAGCGGGAGCTTCATTCAGTACTTC.

This clone was counted between two and nine times. This chain uses TRBV9 with TRBJ2-7; TRBD2 might be the D (5 bases). V lost 0 bases, J lost 2 bases, and 12 bases lay in between. The CDR3 spans 15 residues. Per the germline V gene, CDR1 is SGDLS and CDR2 is YYNGEE. CDR3 bases: TGTGCCAGCAGCGTAGGGCTAGCCGAACCCTACGAGCAGTACTTC. Its protein product is CASSVGLAEPYEQYF.

The gene calls are TRBV6-5 and TRBJ2-1; TRBD1 agrees at 7 bases. Germline loops: CDR1 MNHEY, CDR2 SVGAGI. The CDR3 length is 13 residues. After removal of 0 bases from V and 11 bases from J, the junction contained 4 bases not matched to a gene. The CDR3 DNA is TGTGCCAGCAGTTACTCGGGACAGCTCAAGCAGTTCTTC. It is translated as CASSYSGQLKQFF.

J is TRBJ1-5 and V is TRBV7-2, with a tentative D call TRBD1 (5 bases). Germline V gene data show CDR1 as SGHTA and CDR2 as FQGNSA. V was shortened by 3 bases and J by 1 base, with 10 bases between the two germline ends. CDR3 size: 15 residues. Here the CDR3 DNA reads TGTGCCAGCAGCTTTGGAGGGGTGAGCAATCAGCCCCAGCATTTT. Translation: CASSFGGVSNQPQHF.

This chain joins TRBV27 and TRBJ1-2; 7 nucleotides agree with TRBD1. From germline, CDR1 is MNHEY and CDR2 SMNVEV (reference sequence). The J segment lost 4 bases and the V segment lost 6 bases, leaving 5 bases of the junction unmatched. This CDR3 has 13 residues. The CDR3 is CASRTGPGYGYTF. The CDR3 region has the DNA TGTGCCAGCAGGACAGGGCCGGGCTATGGCTACACCTTC.

The chain uses TRBV10-3 and TRBJ1-5; TRBD1 is a possible D gene (6 bases). The V gene's germline CDR1 is ENHRY and CDR2 SYGVKD. The CDR3 has 15 residues. V was cut by 0 bases and J by 6 bases, with 12 bases left in between. CDR3 sequence reads: CAISESRGGGQPQHF. As DNA, the CDR3 is TGTGCCATCAGTGAGTCGAGAGGGGGGGGTCAGCCCCAGCATTTT.

This clone was seen a few times. This chain connects TRBV30 to TRBJ1-1; maybe TRBD1 (5 bases). V was cut by 8 bases and J by 1 base, with 14 bases left in between. The CDR3 is 13 residues long. Germline V gene lookup returns CDR1 GTSNPN and CDR2 SVGIG (reference sequence). DNA for the CDR3: TGTGCCCACGTGGGGCGTCGGAACACTGAAGCTTTCTTT. Translation: CAHVGRRNTEAFF. The full variable domain, with the rest looked up from reference TRBV30 and TRBJ1-1, is SQTIHQWPATLVQPVGSPLSLECTVEGTSNPNLYWYRQAAGRGLQLLFYSVGIGQISSEVPQNLSASRPQDRQFILSSKKLLLSDSGFYLCAHVGRRNTEAFFGQGTRLTVV.

The chain carries TRBV19 and TRBJ2-7; D ambiguous. Trimming pared 4 bases from V and 1 base from J, leaving 8 bases between. The CDR3 contains 13 residues. CDR1 and CDR2 (germline): LNHDA, SQIVND (reference sequence). The CDR3, as DNA: TGTGCCAGTAGTAGCGGCAAGTCCTACGAGCAGTACTTC. Its protein is CASSSGKSYEQYF.

The genes are TRBV5-6 and TRBJ1-5; D not resolved. This CDR3 has 17 amino acids. Per the germline V gene, CDR1 is SGHDT and CDR2 is YYEEEE. V was clipped by 1 base and J by 0 bases, with 14 bases between them. For the CDR3, the DNA is TGTGCCAGCAGCTTGAAGCGGTCAGACTATAGCAATCAGCCCCAGCATTTT. Amino acids: CASSLKRSDYSNQPQHF.

V usage is TRBV5-4 and J usage is TRBJ2-2; D remains ambiguous. The CDR3 consists of 15 residues. V lost 6 bases and J 6 bases, leaving 18 bases between the germline ends. The germline V gene encodes CDR1 SGHNT and CDR2 YYREEE (reference sequence). The CDR3, as DNA: TGTGCCAGCACCTCCTCCGGAGAACCTTCCGGGGAGCTGTTTTTT. Residues: CASTSSGEPSGELFF.

The chain uses TRBV3-1 (or the pseudogene TRBV3-2) and TRBJ2-1, with 8 bases fitting TRBD1. The CDR3 length is 14 residues. V was pared by 0 bases and J by 9 bases, with 4 bases of the junction left unmatched. The germline gives CDR1 LGHDT, CDR2 YNNKEL (reference sequence). CDR3 sequence reads: CASSQETGAGEQFF. In DNA, the CDR3 is TGTGCCAGCAGCCAAGAGACAGGGGCCGGTGAGCAGTTCTTC.

The gene calls are TRBV11-2 and TRBJ1-1, with D unclear. The V end was cut by 3 bases, the J end by 4 bases, with 12 bases between. Germline V gives CDR1 SGHAT, CDR2 FQNNGV. The CDR3 length is 14 residues. This CDR3 is CASSFDSRSTEAFF. The DNA of the CDR3 is TGTGCCAGCAGCTTCGACTCTCGGAGCACTGAAGCTTTCTTT.

V usage is TRBV6-6 and J usage is TRBJ1-6; TRBD1 might be the D (5 bases). The CDR3 totals 13 residues. The V end lost 7 bases, the J end lost 7 bases, and 11 bases lay between the germline ends. Germline V gives CDR1 MNHNY, CDR2 SVGAGI (reference sequence). CDR3 DNA: TGTGCCAGCACTAACGGGGGGAATTCACCCCTCCACTTT. Its translation is CASTNGGNSPLHF.

The chain uses TRBV6-2 or TRBV6-3 and TRBJ1-1; D is uncertain. The CDR3 has 13 residues. Between the trimmed V and J ends, which lost 1 base and 4 bases, there was a span of 7 bases. CDR1 MNHEY and CDR2 SVGEGT come from the germline V gene. CDR3 residues: CASSYFLGTEAFF. CDR3 DNA sequence: TGTGCCAGCAGTTACTTTCTAGGCACTGAAGCTTTCTTT.

The J gene is TRBJ2-1, the V gene TRBV5-1; 12 positions match TRBD2. Germline V gene lookup returns CDR1 SGHRS and CDR2 YFSETQ. The trim removed 1 base at V and 5 bases at J, leaving 4 bases unmatched. This CDR3 region has 16 residues. CDR3 amino acids: CASSLYRLAGDNEQFF. CDR3 sequence (DNA): TGCGCCAGCAGCTTGTACCGACTAGCGGGAGACAATGAGCAGTTCTTC.

V and J are TRBV7-3 and TRBJ2-1, with a tentative D call TRBD1 (6 bases). V lost 5 bases and J 4 bases, leaving 9 bases between the germline ends. There are 13 residues in the CDR3. CDR1 is SGHTA and CDR2 is FQGTGA in the germline V gene. The CDR3 here is CASSPDRYNEQFF. CDR3 in DNA: TGTGCCAGCAGCCCCGACAGGTACAATGAGCAGTTCTTC.

The CDR3 is CASTSGTRYSPLHF. The CDR3 nucleotides are TGTGCCAGCACATCCGGGACACGGTATTCACCCCTCCACTTT. V usage is TRBV5-8 and J usage is TRBJ1-6; D perhaps matches TRBD1 (6 bases). CDR1 is SGHTS, CDR2 YDEGEE, per germline. CDR3 length equals 14 residues. Trimming left V 6 bases short and J 8 bases short, with 15 bases between.

V is TRBV5-1 and J is TRBJ2-7; 8 nucleotides agree with TRBD2. Germline V gene data show CDR1 as SGHRS and CDR2 as YFSETQ. The CDR3 sequence is 14 residues long. The V segment lost 6 bases and the J segment 3 bases; nucleotides outside the gene matches: 8. CDR3 in amino acids: CASTLSGGHYEQYF. DNA of the CDR3: TGCGCCAGCACTCTGAGCGGGGGCCACTACGAGCAGTACTTC.

This rearrangement joins TRBV7-2 to TRBJ2-7, with 8 bases that match TRBD1. The junction had 5 bases not matched to a gene; V was cut back by 1 base and J by 6 bases. The CDR3 totals 14 residues. Germline-derived CDR1 and CDR2 are SGHTA and FQGNSA. CDR3 protein: CASSLEQGVREQYF. The CDR3 DNA follows: TGTGCCAGCAGCTTAGAACAGGGGGTTCGCGAGCAGTACTTC.

The J gene is TRBJ2-6, the V gene TRBV6-2 or TRBV6-3; the D is unclear. V was trimmed by 5 bases and J by 0 bases, leaving 8 bases between them. Germline-derived CDR1 and CDR2 are MNHEY and SVGEGT. The CDR3 sequence is 15 residues long. The CDR3 loop reads CASSRISSGANVLTF. Written as DNA, the CDR3 is TGTGCCAGCAGTCGAATTAGCTCTGGGGCCAACGTCCTGACTTTC.

The chain employs TRBV7-9 and TRBJ2-1; 7 positions agree with TRBD1. The CDR3 spans 15 residues. V lost 7 bases, J lost 0 bases, and 6 bases stayed unmatched. Germline CDR1 SEHNR, CDR2 FQNEAQ (reference sequence). In nucleotides, the CDR3 is TGTGCCAGCACCCCGGGACAGAGCTCCTACAATGAGCAGTTCTTC. Translating it yields CASTPGQSSYNEQFF.

The rearrangement joins TRBV7-3 to TRBJ2-1; possible D gene TRBD1, 6 bases. The length of the CDR3 is 15 residues. The germline V and J ends were trimmed by 8 bases and 6 bases, with 20 bases remaining between them. CDR1 and CDR2 (germline): SGHTA, FQGTGA. The CDR3 reads CASAPPLGQFNEQFF. The DNA for the CDR3 is TGTGCCAGCGCACCCCCTCTTGGACAGTTCAATGAGCAGTTCTTC.

This clone was counted a single time. This chain joins TRBV28 and TRBJ1-2; no clear D gene. Trimming removed 6 bases from V and 5 bases from J, with 13 bases in between. Germline values: CDR1 MDHEN, CDR2 SYDVKM. The CDR3 runs to 13 residues. CDR3 in DNA: TGTGCCAGCAGGTCCGTGGGCAGGTATGGCTACACCTTC. The encoded protein is CASRSVGRYGYTF.